The clone carrying this T cell receptor beta chain was seen only once. The antigen is not known. The CDR3 totals 14 residues. Between the trimmed V and J ends, which lost 5 bases and 8 bases, there was a span of 13 bases. Per germline, CDR1 MNHEY and CDR2 SVGAGI. The data are from a study of cytomegalovirus exposure and HLA in healthy donors. General study findings and limits: Apart from CMV serostatus, no immune exposure information was available. Most observed TCR sequences were rare, whereas some public TCRs were detected in many donors.

Both 60 Vbeta primers and 13 Jbeta primers went into the PCR. This table comes from immunoSEQ multiplex PCR, and its TCRdb copy is limited to in-frame clones, with some not included. The data contain some 100,000 clones, 80% to 90% of them singletons. J is TRBJ1-6 and V is TRBV6-5; D unresolved. The sequencing input was PBMCs. The clonotype comes from a woman between 18 and 29 years old in good health and CMV-seronegative. The CDR3 sequence is CASSPSVLDSPLHF. The DNA for the CDR3 is TGTGCCAGCAGTCCATCTGTGTTAGATTCACCCCTCCACTTT.